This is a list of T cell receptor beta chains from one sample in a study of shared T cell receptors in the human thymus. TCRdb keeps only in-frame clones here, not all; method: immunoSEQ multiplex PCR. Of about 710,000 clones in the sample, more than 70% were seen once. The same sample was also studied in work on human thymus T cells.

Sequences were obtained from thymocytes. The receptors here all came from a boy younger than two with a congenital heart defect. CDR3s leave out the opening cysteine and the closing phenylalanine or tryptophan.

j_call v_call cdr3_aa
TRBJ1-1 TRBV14 ASSQDPLQGHTEAF
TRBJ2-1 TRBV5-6 ASSPGLAGGHEQF
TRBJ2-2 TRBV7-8 ASSPRQGNFPGELF
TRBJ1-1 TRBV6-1 ASSTEGATEAF
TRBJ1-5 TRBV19 ASSLSNQPQH
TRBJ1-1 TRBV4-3 ASSPHGGGTEAF
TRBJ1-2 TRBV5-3 ARSSWRVCYGYT
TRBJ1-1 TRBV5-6 ASSLEAGGREGEAF
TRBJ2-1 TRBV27 ASKGGEAAYNEQF
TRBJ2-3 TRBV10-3 AISESDRSGTDTQY
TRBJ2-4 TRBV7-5 ARGTGRR
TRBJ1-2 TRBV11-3 ASSLGPGQGAGGYT
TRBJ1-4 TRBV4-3 ASSQVNPPGGSPKLF
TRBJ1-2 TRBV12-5 ASGITLGQNRHYGYT
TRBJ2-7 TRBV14 ASSQVPGVHEQY
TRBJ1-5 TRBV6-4 ASSDLGSRNQPQH
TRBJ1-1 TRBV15 ATSRDDRVLYRPNTEAF
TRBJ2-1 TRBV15 ATSRGLADEQF
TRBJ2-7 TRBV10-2 ASSEGLAGTVEQY